These 27 T cell receptor beta chains were sequenced from one sample in a study of T cell clonality in common variable immunodeficiency. Their antigen targets remain unknown. Study-level findings and limits: In common variable immunodeficiency, TCR beta chains reportedly carried fewer deletions and N-nucleotide insertions.

TCRdb keeps only in-frame clones here, not all; method: immunoSEQ multiplex PCR. The table lists about 3,400 clones, with no singletons. The sequenced sample was peripheral blood mononuclear cells. Receptor source: a human donor with common variable immunodeficiency.

This clone was detected a few times. The read finishes 3 residues shy of the CDR3 end, and the germline J gene is used to complete it. The rearrangement joins TRBV6-1 to TRBJ2-4; 10 nucleotides align to TRBD2. This CDR3 region has 19 residues. Trimming took 0 bases from V and 7 from J; bases not matched to a gene: 15. Per the germline V gene, CDR1 is MNHNS and CDR2 is SASEGT. CDR3 amino acids: CASSEAKGAGGIWENIQYF. The covered CDR3 bases are TGTGCCAGCAGTGAAGCTAAAGGAGCGGGGGGGATCTGGGAGAACATT.

This clone was seen only a few times. The sequenced fragment ends 3 residues before the CDR3 boundary, so the rest is inferred from the germline J gene. This chain uses TRBV18 with TRBJ1-5, with TRBD1 identical over 8 bases. The V gene's germline CDR1 is KGHSH and CDR2 LQKENI. This CDR3 is built from 13 residues. After removal of 8 bases from V and 4 bases from J, the junction contained 4 bases not matched to a gene. CDR3 residues: CASGTGGNQPQHF. Incomplete CDR3 DNA: TGTGCCAGCGGGACAGGAGGAAATCAGCCC.

This clone was detected only a few times. CDR3 DNA, as far as it was read: TGTGCCAGCAGCCTCGGGGGGACGGTGGAAAAA. Translated: CASSLGGTVEK. The entire CDR3 protein reads CASSLGGTVEKLFF. The rearrangement uses TRBV7-9 and TRBJ1-4, with D possibly TRBD1 on 5 matching bases. Read sequence stops 3 residues before the CDR3 end, and the germline J gene provides the missing end. This CDR3 region has 14 residues. In germline, CDR1 is SEHNR, CDR2 FQNEAQ (reference sequence). The V end lost 5 bases, the J end lost 8 bases, and 15 bases lay between the germline ends.

This clone is medium-sized in the sample. The sequenced CDR3 bases are TGTGCCAGCAGCGACGGACAGGGATCGGACTATGGC. Its translation is CASSDGQGSDYG. The CDR3 in its entirety is CASSDGQGSDYGYTF. This chain connects TRBV3-1 (or the pseudogene TRBV3-2) to TRBJ1-2, with 8 nucleotides matching TRBD1. The read halts 3 residues ahead of the CDR3 end, with the missing end drawn from the germline J gene. The V gene's germline CDR1 is LGHDT and CDR2 YNNKEL (reference sequence). The V segment lost 5 bases and the J segment 3 bases; nucleotides outside the gene matches: 8. This CDR3 is built from 15 residues.

With regard to this clone: Sequencing ends 3 residues short of the CDR3 end; the germline J gene provides the rest. The chain couples TRBV13 to TRBJ1-2; 7 bases fit TRBD1. Unmatched junction bases numbered 7, after V lost 2 bases and J lost 4 bases. The CDR3 consists of 15 residues. Germline CDR1 and CDR2: PRHDT and FYEKMQ (reference sequence). The part of the CDR3 DNA that was read is TGTGCCAGCAGCTTAAGACAGGGTAATAGCTATGGC. Translation: CASSLRQGNSYG. The CDR3 reads in full as CASSLRQGNSYGYTF.

This clone occurred a few times. The CDR3: CASSITGPGTQYF. CDR3 DNA (partial): TGTGCCAGTAGTATTACGGGTCCGGGGACC. This chain links TRBV19 with TRBJ2-5; D is ambiguous. The read falls 3 residues short of the CDR3 end, and the missing part is taken from the germline J gene. The CDR3 has 13 residues. The ends were cut back, 3 bases at V and 7 bases at J, with 12 bases in the middle. Germline lookup yields CDR1 LNHDA and CDR2 SQIVND (reference sequence).

This clone was seen a few times. The CDR3 extends 3 residues past the end of the read, so its final part is completed from the germline J gene. The rearrangement uses TRBV5-1 and TRBJ2-5; D gene unclear. V was clipped by 7 bases and J by 2 bases, with 6 bases between them. CDR1 is SGHRS, CDR2 YFSETQ, per germline. This CDR3 spans 11 amino acids. The CDR3 bases that were read are TGCGCCAGCCGGTCTCAAGAGACC. Protein sequence: CASRSQET. The full-length CDR3 reads as CASRSQETQYF.

This clone appeared many times. Read sequence stops 3 residues before the CDR3 end, and the germline J gene provides the missing end. This rearrangement joins TRBV5-1 to TRBJ2-1; TRBD2 matches at 14 bases. After removal of 8 bases from V and 7 bases from J, the junction contained 8 bases not matched to a gene. Per germline, CDR1 SGHRS and CDR2 YFSETQ. CDR3 length: 15 amino acids. The sequenced part of the CDR3 DNA is TGCGCCAGTTCCGGACTAGCGGGGGGCCGGAATGAG. It specifies CASSGLAGGRNE. The whole CDR3 region reads CASSGLAGGRNEQFF.

In its sample, this clone was seen a few times. Read sequence stops 3 residues before the CDR3 end, and the germline J gene provides the missing end. This chain links TRBV18 with TRBJ1-4; D is unresolved. Germline V lookup: CDR1 KGHSH, CDR2 LQKENI. The CDR3 covers 15 residues. Trimming took off 5 bases at V and 5 bases at J, with 15 bases between the two ends. The CDR3 DNA, read in part, is TGTGCCAGCTCAACTCTGTCGGGGATCAATGAAAAA. Its protein is CASSTLSGINEK. The whole CDR3 region reads CASSTLSGINEKLFF.

A note on this clone: The read finishes 3 residues shy of the CDR3 end, and the germline J gene is used to complete it. This chain connects TRBV5-5 to TRBJ1-2; D is unresolved. The CDR3 consists of 14 residues. The V end lost 3 bases, the J end lost 2 bases, and 11 bases lay between the germline ends. The germline gives CDR1 SGHKS, CDR2 YYEKEE (reference sequence). The CDR3 loop reads CASSWLPGNYGYTF. The CDR3 bases that were read are TGTGCCAGCAGCTGGCTGCCGGGGAACTATGGC.

Comment on this clone: The sequence runs out 3 residues before the end of the CDR3; the remainder is reconstructed from the germline J gene. The chain uses TRBV7-9 and TRBJ1-2; no clear D gene. The CDR3 totals 13 residues. V lost 1 base, J lost 5 bases, and 8 bases lay in between. Germline V gene data show CDR1 as SEHNR and CDR2 as FQNEAQ (reference sequence). The CDR3 loop is CASSLVDLYGYTF. The covered CDR3 bases are TGTGCCAGCAGCTTAGTAGATCTATATGGC.

Concerning this clone itself: The read comes to an end 3 residues before the CDR3 does, leaving the germline J gene to fill in the end. The genes are TRBV6-1 and TRBJ1-5; a weak D match, TRBD1 (5 bases). CDR3 length: 14 amino acids. V lost 2 bases and J lost 5, with 10 bases in between. In germline, CDR1 is MNHNS, CDR2 SASEGT. The covered CDR3 bases are TGTGCCAGCAGTGAAAGTAGGGGAGATCAGCCC. Protein: CASSESRGDQP. The entire CDR3 protein reads CASSESRGDQPQHF.

Turning to this clone: Read sequence stops 3 residues before the CDR3 end, and the germline J gene provides the missing end. V usage is TRBV19 and J usage is TRBJ2-7; 12 bases line up with TRBD2. V dropped 3 bases and J dropped 6; count of bases not matched to a gene: 6. This CDR3 has 15 residues. Per the germline V gene, CDR1 is LNHDA and CDR2 is SQIVND (reference sequence). The CDR3 is CASSMTGGLAGEQYF. CDR3 bases read: TGTGCCAGTAGTATGACGGGGGGACTAGCGGGCGAG.

This clone was detected a few times. The read terminates 3 residues before the CDR3 end, so the remaining end is supplied by the germline J gene. V is TRBV2 and J is TRBJ2-1, with 9 bases that match TRBD2. Per germline, CDR1 SNHLY and CDR2 FYNNEI. V lost 6 bases and J lost 5; bases outside the gene matches: 5. This CDR3 is 14 amino acids long. The CDR3 region is CASRSAGGHNEQFF. CDR3 DNA, as far as it was read: TGTGCCAGCAGGTCAGCGGGGGGACACAATGAG.

This clone has ten or more counts. The sequenced part of the CDR3 DNA is TGTGCCAGCAGTGTGGGGCCCGGGAGCCTCAGCAATCAGCCC. Protein sequence: CASSVGPGSLSNQP. The entire CDR3 protein is CASSVGPGSLSNQPQHF. The chain couples TRBV2 to TRBJ1-5; D might be TRBD1 (5 bases). The read ends 3 residues shy of where the CDR3 ends; the end is completed using the germline J gene. This CDR3 is 17 amino acids long. V dropped 4 bases and J dropped 1 base, with 17 bases sitting between them. Germline V gene data show CDR1 as SNHLY and CDR2 as FYNNEI.

This clone was found many times. The CDR3 goes on 3 residues after the read ends, and that part is filled in from the germline J gene. This rearrangement joins TRBV7-9 to TRBJ1-2; 11 positions agree with TRBD1. CDR1 and CDR2 (germline): SEHNR, FQNEAQ (reference sequence). The CDR3 covers 14 residues. The trim removed 5 bases at V and 5 bases at J, leaving 4 bases unmatched. The DNA read from the CDR3 is TGTGCCAGCAGCATCGGGACAGGGGGTTATGGC. Translating it yields CASSIGTGGYG. The entire CDR3 sequence reads CASSIGTGGYGYTF.

At least ten counts were recorded for this clone. CDR3 loop: CASSQGPTSGGNNEQFF. The CDR3 bases that were read are TGCGCCAGCAGCCAAGGGCCGACTAGCGGGGGGAACAATGAG. The chain uses TRBV4-1 and TRBJ2-1; 13 nucleotides line up with TRBD2. The CDR3 end is not reached by the read, which stops 3 residues before it; the germline J gene fills it in. The CDR3 consists of 17 residues. From germline, CDR1 is MGHRA and CDR2 YSYEKL. V lost 1 base to trimming and J lost 5 bases; unmatched junction nucleotides: 5.

The CDR3 is CASSLREGLFYGYTF. The DNA read from the CDR3 is TGCGCCAGCAGCTTGCGCGAAGGACTCTTCTATGGC. V and J are TRBV5-1 and TRBJ1-2; D is unresolved. Read coverage stops 3 residues before the CDR3 terminus; the germline J gene supplies the remainder. CDR1 SGHRS and CDR2 YFSETQ come from the germline V gene. The CDR3 sequence is 15 residues long. The V gene lost 1 base and the J gene lost 4 bases, with 14 bases spanning the gap. Full variable domain (rest looked up from reference TRBV5-1 and TRBJ1-2): KAGVTQTPRYLIKTRGQQVTLSCSPISGHRSVSWYQQTPGQGLQFLFEYFSETQRNKGNFPGRFSGRQFSNSRSEMNVSTLELGDSALYLCASSLREGLFYGYTFGSGTRLTVV.

A few counts support this clone. The identical CDR3 is also encoded by other nucleotide sequences in the sample. The CDR3 loop reads CASSFRANEQFF. The CDR3 bases that were read are TGTGCCAGCAGCTTCAGGGCGAATGAG. The chain couples TRBV7-2 to TRBJ2-1, with a tentative D call TRBD1 (5 bases). The read comes to an end 3 residues before the CDR3 does, leaving the germline J gene to fill in the end. The CDR3 contains 12 residues. Trimming shortened V by 3 bases and J by 7 bases, and 7 bases separated the two germline ends. Germline V gene data show CDR1 as SGHTA and CDR2 as FQGNSA.

With regard to this clone: The read halts 3 residues ahead of the CDR3 end, with the missing end drawn from the germline J gene. The V gene is TRBV5-1, the J gene TRBJ2-7; 7 bases agree with TRBD2. CDR3 length: 14 residues. Germline CDR1 and CDR2: SGHRS and YFSETQ. Trimming removed 0 bases from V and 0 bases from J; junction bases left unmatched: 0. Partial CDR3 DNA: TGCGCCAGCAGCTTGGGGGGGGGCTCCTACGAG. This encodes CASSLGGGSYE. The full CDR3 reads CASSLGGGSYEQYF.

This clone was seen only a few times. Coverage ceases 3 residues before the CDR3 finishes, and the germline J gene fills in the end. V and J are TRBV7-2 and TRBJ2-5; D call uncertain. V gave up 4 bases and J gave up 6 bases, with 9 bases separating them. Germline lookup yields CDR1 SGHTA and CDR2 FQGNSA. CDR3 size: 12 residues. The part of the CDR3 DNA that was read is TGTGCCAGCAGCTCCGGGTATAAGACC. It translates to CASSSGYKT. The CDR3, in full, reads CASSSGYKTQYF. Filled out from reference TRBV7-2 and TRBJ2-5, the complete variable domain reads GAGVSQSPSNKVTEKGKDVELRCDPISGHTALYWYRQSLGQGLEFLIYFQGNSAPDKSGLPSDRFSAERTGGSVSTLTIQRTQQEDSAVYLCASSSGYKTQYFGPGTRLLVL.

This clone was seen only a few times. Sequencing ends 3 residues short of the CDR3 end; the germline J gene provides the rest. The chain has TRBV18 and TRBJ2-4; a possible D gene is TRBD2 (5 bases). Germline V lookup: CDR1 KGHSH, CDR2 LQKENI. The CDR3 runs to 14 residues. The germline V and J ends were trimmed by 3 bases and 8 bases, with 14 bases remaining between them. This CDR3 reads CASSPSGSLHIQYF. The sequenced part of the CDR3 DNA is TGTGCCAGCTCACCCAGCGGCTCCCTGCACATT.

This clone was counted only a few times. The read gets to within 3 residues of the CDR3 end, and the germline J gene fills in the rest. The gene calls are TRBV7-8 and TRBJ2-4, with 8 bases aligning to TRBD2. The CDR3 has 11 amino acids. Germline-derived CDR1 and CDR2 are SGHVS and FQNEAQ. Here the CDR3 reads CASSPGGVQYF. Incomplete CDR3 DNA: TGTGCCAGCAGCCCCGGGGGGGTT.

Notes on this clone: The read ends 3 residues shy of where the CDR3 ends; the end is completed using the germline J gene. The rearrangement links TRBV19 to TRBJ2-3; possible D gene TRBD1, 5 bases. V shed 7 bases and J shed 3 bases, with 17 bases lying between them. The CDR3 spans 15 residues. Germline lookup yields CDR1 LNHDA and CDR2 SQIVND (reference sequence). This CDR3 is CASTLDKGRTDTQYF. The sequenced part of the CDR3 DNA is TGTGCCAGTACGCTGGACAAGGGGCGTACAGATACG.

Worth noting for this clone: Coverage ceases 3 residues before the CDR3 finishes, and the germline J gene fills in the end. The chain joins TRBV7-8 to TRBJ1-2, with 8 bases fitting TRBD1. The V segment lost 5 bases and the J segment 4 bases; nucleotides outside the gene matches: 6. CDR3 length equals 14 residues. CDR1 SGHVS and CDR2 FQNEAQ come from the germline V gene. The CDR3 reads CASSADRVLYGYTF. CDR3 DNA, as far as it was read: TGTGCCAGCAGCGCGGACAGGGTGCTCTATGGC.

This clone was counted a few times. The read ends 3 residues early relative to the CDR3; the germline J gene fills the gap. V is TRBV19 and J is TRBJ1-2; TRBD1 aligns across 8 bases. This CDR3 spans 13 amino acids. Trimming removed 6 bases from V and 4 bases from J; junction bases left unmatched: 4. Per germline, CDR1 LNHDA and CDR2 SQIVND (reference sequence). The sequenced CDR3 bases are TGTGCCAGTAGCGACAGGGGACCCTATGGC. Translation: CASSDRGPYG. In full, the CDR3 is CASSDRGPYGYTF.

Comments on this clone: The read stops 3 residues short of the end of the CDR3; the missing end is completed from the germline J gene. The gene calls are TRBV7-9 and TRBJ2-7; D gene uncertain. This CDR3 is built from 13 residues. The germline V and J ends were trimmed by 2 bases and 3 bases, with 8 bases remaining between them. Germline V CDR1 and CDR2: SEHNR, FQNEAQ (reference sequence). CDR3 bases read: TGTGCCAGCAGCTTATCGGTGCTCTACGAG. Its protein product is CASSLSVLYE. The full CDR3 sequence reads CASSLSVLYEQYF.